A selection of T cell receptor beta chains follows, all from one sample in a study of blood T cell repertoires in COVID-19. Libraries were prepared by immunoSEQ multiplex PCR; TCRdb keeps only in-frame clonotypes and omits some of them. Of over 200,000 clones listed, 80% to 90% were seen once; the top ten hold approximately 1.9%. The sample was PBMCs or T cells enriched from blood (not recorded which). These receptors came from a woman aged 45 to 65 who had recovered from COVID-19. Both conserved end residues are part of each CDR3. Fields, in order: J gene, clone size, D gene, V gene, CDR3 DNA, CDR3 protein. The D gene is left open where the match is weak. Expanded clones are given a class, and other clones once, few, many or no size at all.

J gene: TRBJ2-2; clone size: NA; D gene: TRBD1; V gene: TRBV7-3; CDR3 DNA: TGTGCCAGCAGCCTCACCGGGACAGCCGTCACCGGGGAGCTGTTTTTT; CDR3 protein: CASSLTGTAVTGELFF
J gene: TRBJ2-7; clone size: NA; D gene: NA; V gene: TRBV9; CDR3 DNA: TGTGCCAGCAGCCCAAGACGGGACTCCTACGAGCAGTACTTC; CDR3 protein: CASSPRRDSYEQYF
J gene: TRBJ2-1; clone size: NA; D gene: TRBD2; V gene: TRBV5-1; CDR3 DNA: TGCGCCAGCAGCTACCTAGCGGGAGTTTCCTACAATGAGCAGTTCTTC; CDR3 protein: CASSYLAGVSYNEQFF
J gene: TRBJ2-7; clone size: NA; D gene: NA; V gene: TRBV18; CDR3 DNA: TGTGCCAGCTCACCACAAGGGGCAGGGAATAACTACGAGCAGTACTTC; CDR3 protein: CASSPQGAGNNYEQYF
J gene: TRBJ1-5; clone size: NA; D gene: NA; V gene: TRBV18; CDR3 DNA: TGTGCCAGCTCACCAGGGGGGAATCAGCCCCAGCATTTT; CDR3 protein: CASSPGGNQPQHF
J gene: TRBJ2-1; clone size: NA; D gene: NA; V gene: TRBV28; CDR3 DNA: TGTGCCAGCAGCCGGGGACTGTCGGTAACCCCTTTTTACAATGAGCAGTTCTTC; CDR3 protein: CASSRGLSVTPFYNEQFF
J gene: TRBJ1-4; clone size: NA; D gene: TRBD1; V gene: TRBV5-4; CDR3 DNA: TGTGCCAGCAGCGACGGGGACAGGGCTAATGAAAAACTGTTTTTT; CDR3 protein: CASSDGDRANEKLFF
J gene: TRBJ1-5; clone size: NA; D gene: TRBD1; V gene: TRBV7-2; CDR3 DNA: TGTGCCAGCAGCTTTTCCGGGACAGGTGGGCAGCCCCAGCATTTT; CDR3 protein: CASSFSGTGGQPQHF
J gene: TRBJ2-2; clone size: NA; D gene: TRBD2; V gene: TRBV2; CDR3 DNA: TGTGCCAGCAGTGAATTGAGGCTAGCGGGAGGCGGGGAGCTGTTTTTT; CDR3 protein: CASSELRLAGGGELFF
J gene: TRBJ2-5; clone size: NA; D gene: TRBD1; V gene: TRBV5-1; CDR3 DNA: TGCGCCAGCAGCTCAGGGGGCTCAGGGGAGACCCAGTACTTC; CDR3 protein: CASSSGGSGETQYF
J gene: TRBJ2-7; clone size: NA; D gene: NA; V gene: TRBV19; CDR3 DNA: TGTGCCAGTAGGGAGGCGCCCGGTGAGACCTACGAGCAGTACTTC; CDR3 protein: CASREAPGETYEQYF
J gene: TRBJ1-3; clone size: NA; D gene: NA; V gene: TRBV7-8; CDR3 DNA: TGTGCCAGCAGCCCCAGTACCAGGGCTGGAAACACCATATATTTT; CDR3 protein: CASSPSTRAGNTIYF
J gene: TRBJ2-5; clone size: once; D gene: NA; V gene: TRBV14; CDR3 DNA: TGTGCCAGCAGCCAAGTCCGAGAGACCCAGTACTTC; CDR3 protein: CASSQVRETQYF
J gene: TRBJ2-3; clone size: once; D gene: NA; V gene: TRBV6-4; CDR3 DNA: TGTGCCAGCAGTCTTCAACGGGAGCGGACAGATACGCAGTATTTT; CDR3 protein: CASSLQRERTDTQYF
J gene: TRBJ2-2; clone size: NA; D gene: TRBD1; V gene: TRBV27; CDR3 DNA: TGTGCCAGCAGTCTCGGACAGGGCCCCGGGGAGCTGTTTTTT; CDR3 protein: CASSLGQGPGELFF
J gene: TRBJ2-1; clone size: NA; D gene: NA; V gene: TRBV12-2; CDR3 DNA: TGTGCAAGTCGCTTAATGACTAGATGTCCCATCTACAATGAGCAGTTCTTC; CDR3 protein: CASRLMTRCPIYNEQFF
J gene: TRBJ2-5; clone size: few; D gene: NA; V gene: TRBV6-2/TRBV6-3; CDR3 DNA: TGTGCCAGCAGTTACTCGATCGTAAGAGGCGGCCCTAGGACAAGAGAGACCCAGTACTTC; CDR3 protein: CASSYSIVRGGPRTRETQYF
J gene: TRBJ1-2; clone size: NA; D gene: NA; V gene: TRBV5-1; CDR3 DNA: TGCGCCAGCAGCCTGGAGGCGGTTGGACTCTTAGGGGGCTACACCTTC; CDR3 protein: CASSLEAVGLLGGYTF
J gene: TRBJ1-2; clone size: NA; D gene: TRBD1; V gene: TRBV5-1; CDR3 DNA: TGCGCCAGCAGCTTGGGACAGGGAGTGAACTATGGCTACACCTTC; CDR3 protein: CASSLGQGVNYGYTF
J gene: TRBJ1-1; clone size: NA; D gene: TRBD1; V gene: TRBV10-3; CDR3 DNA: TGTGCCATCAGTGAGCCAGGGGGCACTGAAGCTTTCTTT; CDR3 protein: CAISEPGGTEAFF
J gene: TRBJ2-5; clone size: NA; D gene: TRBD2; V gene: TRBV5-1; CDR3 DNA: TGCGCCAGCGTCCGGACTAGCGGGGAGACCCAGTACTTC; CDR3 protein: CASVRTSGETQYF
J gene: TRBJ2-1; clone size: NA; D gene: TRBD1; V gene: TRBV2; CDR3 DNA: TGTGCCAGCGCCGGACAGGGTCCTTACAATGAGCAGTTCTTC; CDR3 protein: CASAGQGPYNEQFF
J gene: TRBJ2-7; clone size: once; D gene: TRBD1; V gene: TRBV29-1; CDR3 DNA: TGCAGCGTCGCCCCCGGCGGGACAGGGGGCTTCAACGAGCAGTACTTC; CDR3 protein: CSVAPGGTGGFNEQYF
J gene: TRBJ2-3; clone size: NA; D gene: NA; V gene: TRBV4-2; CDR3 DNA: TGTGCCAGCAGCCAAGATCGTAGGGGTAGCGGATACACAGATACGCAGTATTTT; CDR3 protein: CASSQDRRGSGYTDTQYF
J gene: TRBJ2-5; clone size: NA; D gene: TRBD2; V gene: TRBV7-2; CDR3 DNA: TGTGCCAGCAGCCTAGCGGCTCCGGAGACCCAGTACTTC; CDR3 protein: CASSLAAPETQYF
J gene: TRBJ2-3; clone size: NA; D gene: TRBD2; V gene: TRBV5-1; CDR3 DNA: TGCGCCAGCAGCTTGCTAGCGGACACAGATACGCAGTATTTT; CDR3 protein: CASSLLADTDTQYF
J gene: TRBJ1-6; clone size: NA; D gene: TRBD1; V gene: TRBV10-3; CDR3 DNA: TGTGCCATCAGTGAGTCGGTCCCGGGACAGGGATATTCACCCCTCCACTTT; CDR3 protein: CAISESVPGQGYSPLHF
J gene: TRBJ2-7; clone size: NA; D gene: NA; V gene: TRBV7-3; CDR3 DNA: TGTGCCAGCAGCTGGGCCAGCGGTGCGGCCTCCTACGAGCAGTACTTC; CDR3 protein: CASSWASGAASYEQYF
J gene: TRBJ1-4; clone size: NA; D gene: NA; V gene: TRBV5-4; CDR3 DNA: TGTGCCAGCAGCTTGACAGGGATAACTAATGAAAAACTGTTTTTT; CDR3 protein: CASSLTGITNEKLFF